The sequence of this T cell receptor beta chain was determined in a study of cytomegalovirus exposure and HLA in healthy donors. About the study: Researchers previously reported finding 117 million unique TCR beta sequences from 170 million or so T cells. The Caucasian-associated ancestry cluster contained 81% of the approximately 400 genotyped donors. The study's early data release held about 77 million unique TCRs from HLA-typed donors.

Concerning this clone: Antigen: not known.

13 Jbeta primers and 60 Vbeta primers were used for the PCR. Libraries were prepared by immunoSEQ multiplex PCR; TCRdb keeps only in-frame clonotypes and omits some of them. The repertoire holds 85,000 to 130,000 clones, with roughly 70% as singletons. General study points: Overall, about 160 TCR beta chains were annotated as cytomegalovirus-associated.

Per germline, CDR1 LNHDA and CDR2 SQIVND (reference sequence). Trimming removed 2 bases from V and 0 bases from J; junction bases left unmatched: 4. CDR3 length: 16 amino acids. The receptor comes from a male donor in good health and CMV-seropositive. The sample was PBMCs. This chain connects TRBV19 to TRBJ1-1, with 9 bases lining up with TRBD1. The CDR3 loop is CASSITGTGLNTEAFF. In DNA, the CDR3 is TGTGCCAGTAGTATAACCGGGACAGGGTTGAACACTGAAGCTTTCTTT.